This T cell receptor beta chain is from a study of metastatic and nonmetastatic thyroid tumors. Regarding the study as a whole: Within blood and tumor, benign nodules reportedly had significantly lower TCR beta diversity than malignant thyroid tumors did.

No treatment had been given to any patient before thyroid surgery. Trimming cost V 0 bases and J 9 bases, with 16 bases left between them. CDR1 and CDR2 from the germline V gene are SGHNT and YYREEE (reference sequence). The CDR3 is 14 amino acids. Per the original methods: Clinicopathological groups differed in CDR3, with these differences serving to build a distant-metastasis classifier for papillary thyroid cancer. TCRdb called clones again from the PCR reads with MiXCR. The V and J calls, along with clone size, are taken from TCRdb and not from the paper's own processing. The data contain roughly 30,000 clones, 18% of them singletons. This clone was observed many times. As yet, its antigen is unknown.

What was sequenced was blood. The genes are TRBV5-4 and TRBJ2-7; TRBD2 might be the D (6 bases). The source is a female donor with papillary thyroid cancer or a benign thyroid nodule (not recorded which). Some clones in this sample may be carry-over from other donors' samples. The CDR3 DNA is TGTGCCAGCAGCTTGGGTAGACGGGAGAGGAGGCAGTACTTC. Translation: CASSLGRRERRQYF.